The 5 T cell receptor beta chains below come from one sample, sequenced in a study of shared clonotypes between healthy human individuals. This table comes from immunoSEQ multiplex PCR, and its TCRdb copy is limited to in-frame clones, with some not included. Of about 1.5 million clones in the sample, 95% to 99% were seen once. The sample consisted of naive CD4+ T cells sorted from blood. Subset indicated: CD45RA+ positively selected. These TCRs come from a man aged 25 to 40 in good health.

The chain employs TRBV9 and TRBJ2-7; TRBD2 is a possible D gene (7 bases). Germline loops: CDR1 SGDLS, CDR2 YYNGEE. V was trimmed by 4 bases and J by 4 bases, leaving 18 bases between them. The CDR3 spans 15 residues. For the CDR3, the DNA is TGTGCCAGCAGCCCCCACGTGGGAGGGGGTTACGAGCAGTACTTC. Protein sequence: CASSPHVGGGYEQYF.

For this clone: The same CDR3 is also encoded by other DNA sequences in this sample. The chain employs TRBV28 and TRBJ2-1; 13 bases are a match to TRBD2. Unmatched junction bases numbered 0, after V lost 6 bases and J lost 4 bases. The germline gives CDR1 MDHEN, CDR2 SYDVKM. This CDR3 has 14 residues. In DNA form, the CDR3 reads TGTGCCAGCAGGACTAGCGGGAGGTACAATGAGCAGTTCTTC. Amino acid sequence: CASRTSGRYNEQFF.

The rearrangement links TRBV5-5 to TRBJ2-3; perhaps TRBD2 as D (6 bases). This CDR3 region has 15 residues. CDR1 SGHKS and CDR2 YYEKEE come from the germline V gene (reference sequence). The V gene lost 4 bases and the J gene lost 4 bases, with 16 bases spanning the gap. The CDR3 DNA follows: TGTGCCAGCAGCACCCCACACGGGGGTCCAGATACGCAGTATTTT. This gives the protein CASSTPHGGPDTQYF.

V usage is TRBV7-9 and J usage is TRBJ2-7; D is ambiguous. This CDR3 is built from 14 residues. Germline CDR1 and CDR2: SEHNR and FQNEAQ (reference sequence). V shed 2 bases and J shed 2 bases, with 10 bases lying between them. Here the CDR3 reads CASSLLGIPYEQYF. CDR3 coding DNA: TGTGCCAGCAGCTTATTGGGGATTCCCTACGAGCAGTACTTC.

Worth noting for this clone: One junction end disagrees with the germline gene, perhaps due to a read error. The J gene is TRBJ2-3, the V gene TRBV14; no firm D call. This CDR3 comprises 12 residues. Germline CDR1 is SGHDN and CDR2 is FVKESK. The CDR3 DNA follows: TGTGCCAGCGGCCAGATGGCAGATACGCAGTATTTT. Translating gives CASGQMADTQYF.